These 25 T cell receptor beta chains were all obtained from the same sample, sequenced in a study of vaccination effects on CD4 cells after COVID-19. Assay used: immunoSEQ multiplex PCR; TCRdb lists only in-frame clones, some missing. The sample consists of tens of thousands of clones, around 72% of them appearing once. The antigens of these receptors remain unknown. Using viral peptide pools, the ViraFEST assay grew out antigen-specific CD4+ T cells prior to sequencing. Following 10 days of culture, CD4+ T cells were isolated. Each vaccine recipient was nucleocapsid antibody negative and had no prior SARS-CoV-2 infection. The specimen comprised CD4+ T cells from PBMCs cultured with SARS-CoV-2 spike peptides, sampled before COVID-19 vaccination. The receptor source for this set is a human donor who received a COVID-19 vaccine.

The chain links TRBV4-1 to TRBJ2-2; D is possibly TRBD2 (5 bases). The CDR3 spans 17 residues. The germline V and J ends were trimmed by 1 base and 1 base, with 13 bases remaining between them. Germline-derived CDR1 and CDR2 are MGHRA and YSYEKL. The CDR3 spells CASSQVGTRVNTGELFF. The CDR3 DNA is TGCGCCAGCAGCCAAGTTGGAACTAGGGTGAACACCGGGGAGCTGTTTTTT.

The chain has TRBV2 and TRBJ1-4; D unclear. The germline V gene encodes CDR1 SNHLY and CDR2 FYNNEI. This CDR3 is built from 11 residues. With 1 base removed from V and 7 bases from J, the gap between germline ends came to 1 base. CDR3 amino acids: CASSEGEKLFF. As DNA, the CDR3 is TGTGCCAGCAGTGAAGGTGAAAAACTGTTTTTT.

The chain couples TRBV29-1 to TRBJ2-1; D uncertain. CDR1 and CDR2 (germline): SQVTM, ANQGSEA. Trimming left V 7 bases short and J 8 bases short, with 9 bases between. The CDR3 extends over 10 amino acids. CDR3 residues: CSASWDEQFF. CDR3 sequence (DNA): TGCAGCGCAAGCTGGGATGAGCAGTTCTTC.

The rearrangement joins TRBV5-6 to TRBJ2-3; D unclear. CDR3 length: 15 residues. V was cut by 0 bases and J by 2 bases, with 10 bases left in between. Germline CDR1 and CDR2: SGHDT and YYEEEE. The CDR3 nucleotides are TGTGCCAGCAGCTTGGGGCCACTAATCACAGATACGCAGTATTTT. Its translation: CASSLGPLITDTQYF.

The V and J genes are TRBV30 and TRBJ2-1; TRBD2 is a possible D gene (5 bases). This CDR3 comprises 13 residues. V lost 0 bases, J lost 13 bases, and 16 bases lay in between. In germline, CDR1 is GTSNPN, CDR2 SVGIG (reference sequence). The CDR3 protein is CAWSVLREGHQFF. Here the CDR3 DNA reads TGTGCCTGGAGTGTACTTCGTGAGGGCCACCAGTTCTTC.

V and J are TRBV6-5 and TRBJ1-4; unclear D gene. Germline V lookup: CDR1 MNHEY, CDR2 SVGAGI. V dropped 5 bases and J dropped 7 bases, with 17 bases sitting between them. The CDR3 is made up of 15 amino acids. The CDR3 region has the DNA TGTGCCAGCAGTCGCCTTAGGGCACGTGGTGAAAAACTGTTTTTT. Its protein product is CASSRLRARGEKLFF.

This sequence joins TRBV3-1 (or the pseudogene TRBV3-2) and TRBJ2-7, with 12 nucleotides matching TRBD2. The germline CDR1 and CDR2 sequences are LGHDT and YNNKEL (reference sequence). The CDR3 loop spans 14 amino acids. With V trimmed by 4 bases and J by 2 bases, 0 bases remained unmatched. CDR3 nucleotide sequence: TGTGCCAGCAGCCGGACTAGCGGGGCCTACGAGCAGTACTTC. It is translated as CASSRTSGAYEQYF.

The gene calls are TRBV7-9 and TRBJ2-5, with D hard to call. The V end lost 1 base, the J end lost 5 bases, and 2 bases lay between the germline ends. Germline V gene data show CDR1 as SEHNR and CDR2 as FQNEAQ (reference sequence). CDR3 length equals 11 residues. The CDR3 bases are TGTGCCAGCAGCTTAGTCGAGACCCAGTACTTC. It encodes CASSLVETQYF.

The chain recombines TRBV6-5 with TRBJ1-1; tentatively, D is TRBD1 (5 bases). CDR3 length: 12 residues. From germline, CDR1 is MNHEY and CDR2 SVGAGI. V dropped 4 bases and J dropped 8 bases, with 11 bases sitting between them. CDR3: CASSSRDLEAFF. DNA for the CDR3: TGTGCCAGCAGTTCTAGGGACCTGGAAGCTTTCTTT.

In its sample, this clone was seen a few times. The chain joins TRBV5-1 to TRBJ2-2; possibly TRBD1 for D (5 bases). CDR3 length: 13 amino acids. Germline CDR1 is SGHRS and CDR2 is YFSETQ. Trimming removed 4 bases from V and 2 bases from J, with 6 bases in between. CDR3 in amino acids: CASSRGNTGELFF. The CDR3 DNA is TGCGCCAGCAGCAGGGGTAACACCGGGGAGCTGTTTTTT.

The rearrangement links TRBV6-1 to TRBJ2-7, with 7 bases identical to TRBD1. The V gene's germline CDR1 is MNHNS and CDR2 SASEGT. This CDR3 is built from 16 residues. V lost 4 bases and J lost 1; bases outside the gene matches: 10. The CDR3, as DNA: TGTGCCAGCAGTGCGCCGCCCGGGACAGCTTCCTACGAGCAGTACTTC. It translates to CASSAPPGTASYEQYF.

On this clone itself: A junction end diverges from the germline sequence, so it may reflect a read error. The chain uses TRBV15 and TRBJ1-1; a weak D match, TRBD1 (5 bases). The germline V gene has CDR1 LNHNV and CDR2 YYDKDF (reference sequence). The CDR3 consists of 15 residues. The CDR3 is CATRRGAGMNTEAFF. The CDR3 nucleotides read TGTGCCACCAGAAGAGGGGCGGGTATGAACACTGAAGCTTTCTTT.

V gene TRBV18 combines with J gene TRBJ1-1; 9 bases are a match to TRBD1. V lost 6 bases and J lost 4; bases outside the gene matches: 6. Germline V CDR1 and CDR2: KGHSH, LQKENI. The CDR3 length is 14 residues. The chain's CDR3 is CASSPKTGGTEAFF. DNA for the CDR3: TGTGCCAGCTCCCCTAAGACAGGGGGCACTGAAGCTTTCTTT. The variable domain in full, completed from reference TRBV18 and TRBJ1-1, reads NAGVMQNPRHLVRRRGQEARLRCSPMKGHSHVYWYRQLPEEGLKFMVYLQKENIIDESGMPKERFSAEFPKEGPSILRIQQVVRGDSAAYFCASSPKTGGTEAFFGQGTRLTVV.

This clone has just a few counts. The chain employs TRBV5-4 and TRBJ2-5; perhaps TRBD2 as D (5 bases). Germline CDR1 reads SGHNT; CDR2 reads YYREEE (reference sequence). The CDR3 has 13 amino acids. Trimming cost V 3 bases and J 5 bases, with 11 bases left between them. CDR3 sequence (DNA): TGTGCCAGCAGCTCAATGACGGGGGAGACCCAGTACTTC. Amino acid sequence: CASSSMTGETQYF.

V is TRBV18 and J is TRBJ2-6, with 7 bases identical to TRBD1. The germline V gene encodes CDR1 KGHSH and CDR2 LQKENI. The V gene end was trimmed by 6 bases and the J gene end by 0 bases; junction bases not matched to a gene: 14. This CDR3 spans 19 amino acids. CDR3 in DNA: TGTGCCAGCTCCCCGAAGGTGGAGACAGGGACCTCTGGGGCCAACGTCCTGACTTTC. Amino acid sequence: CASSPKVETGTSGANVLTF.

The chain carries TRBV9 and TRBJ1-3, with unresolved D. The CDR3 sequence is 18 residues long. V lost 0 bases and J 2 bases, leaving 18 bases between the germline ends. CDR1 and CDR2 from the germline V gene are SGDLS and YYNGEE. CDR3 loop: CASSVEVQASRAGNTIYF. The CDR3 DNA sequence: TGTGCCAGCAGCGTAGAGGTCCAGGCTTCGCGGGCTGGAAACACCATATATTTT.

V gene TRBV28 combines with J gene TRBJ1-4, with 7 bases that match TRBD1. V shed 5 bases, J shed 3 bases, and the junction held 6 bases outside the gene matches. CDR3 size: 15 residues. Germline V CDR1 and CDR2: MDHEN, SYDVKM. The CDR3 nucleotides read TGTGCCAGCAGTCCAGGGGGGTTGGCTAATGAAAAACTGTTTTTT. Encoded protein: CASSPGGLANEKLFF.

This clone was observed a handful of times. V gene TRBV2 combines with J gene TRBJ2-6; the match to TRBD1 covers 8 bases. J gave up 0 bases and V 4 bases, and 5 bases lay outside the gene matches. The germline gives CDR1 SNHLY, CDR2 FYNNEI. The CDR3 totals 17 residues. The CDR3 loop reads CASSGGTGRSGANVLTF. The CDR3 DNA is TGTGCCAGCAGTGGGGGGACAGGCCGCTCTGGGGCCAACGTCCTGACTTTC.

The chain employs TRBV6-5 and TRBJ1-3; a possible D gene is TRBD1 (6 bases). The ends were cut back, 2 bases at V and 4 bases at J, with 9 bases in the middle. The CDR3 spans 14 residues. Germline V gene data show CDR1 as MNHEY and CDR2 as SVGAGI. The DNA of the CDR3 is TGTGCCAGCAGTTACGCAACAGGGGGAAACACCATATATTTT. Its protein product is CASSYATGGNTIYF.

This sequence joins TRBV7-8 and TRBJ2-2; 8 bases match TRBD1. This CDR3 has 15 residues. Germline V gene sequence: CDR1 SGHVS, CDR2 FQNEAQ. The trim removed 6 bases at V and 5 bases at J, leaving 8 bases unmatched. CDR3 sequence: CASRGPGQDTGELFF. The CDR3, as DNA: TGTGCCAGCAGGGGACCGGGACAGGATACCGGGGAGCTGTTTTTT.

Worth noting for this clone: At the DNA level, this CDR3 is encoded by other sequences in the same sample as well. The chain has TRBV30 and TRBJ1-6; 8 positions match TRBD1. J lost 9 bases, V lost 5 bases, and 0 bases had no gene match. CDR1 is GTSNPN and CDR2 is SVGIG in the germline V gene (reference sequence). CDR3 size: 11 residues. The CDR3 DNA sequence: TGTGCCTGGGACAGGGGTTCACCCCTCCACTTT. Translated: CAWDRGSPLHF.

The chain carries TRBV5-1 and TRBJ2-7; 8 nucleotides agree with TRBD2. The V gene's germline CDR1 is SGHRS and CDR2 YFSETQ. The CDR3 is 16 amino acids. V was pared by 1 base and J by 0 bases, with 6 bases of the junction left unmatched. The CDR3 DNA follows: TGCGCCAGCAGCTTGCACACTAGCGGTACCTCCTACGAGCAGTACTTC. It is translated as CASSLHTSGTSYEQYF.

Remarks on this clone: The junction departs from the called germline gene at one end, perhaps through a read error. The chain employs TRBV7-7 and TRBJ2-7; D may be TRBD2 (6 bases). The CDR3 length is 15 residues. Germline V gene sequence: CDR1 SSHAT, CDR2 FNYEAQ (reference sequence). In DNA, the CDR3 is TGTGCTAGCAGCTTAGCGGCTAGCCCGAACTACGAGCAGTACTTC. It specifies CASSLAASPNYEQYF. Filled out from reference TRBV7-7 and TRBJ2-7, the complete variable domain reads GAGVSQSPRYKVTKRGQDVTLRCDPISSHATLYWYQQALGQGPEFLTYFNYEAQPDKSGLPSDRFSAERPEGSISTLTIQRTEQRDSAMYRCASSLAASPNYEQYFGPGTRLTVT.

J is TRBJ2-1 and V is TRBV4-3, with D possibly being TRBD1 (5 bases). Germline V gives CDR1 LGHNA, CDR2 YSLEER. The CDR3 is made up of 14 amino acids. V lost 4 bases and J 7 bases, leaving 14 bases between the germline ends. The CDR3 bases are TGCGCCAGCAGCCTTGAGGCAGGGATGAATGAGCAGTTCTTC. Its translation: CASSLEAGMNEQFF.

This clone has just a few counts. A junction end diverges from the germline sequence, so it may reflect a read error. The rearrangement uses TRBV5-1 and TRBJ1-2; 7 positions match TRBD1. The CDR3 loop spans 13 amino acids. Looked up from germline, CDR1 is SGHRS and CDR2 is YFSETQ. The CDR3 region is CASSLENRGLSFF. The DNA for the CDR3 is TGCGCCAGCAGCTTGGAGAACAGGGGCCTTTCCTTCTTC.